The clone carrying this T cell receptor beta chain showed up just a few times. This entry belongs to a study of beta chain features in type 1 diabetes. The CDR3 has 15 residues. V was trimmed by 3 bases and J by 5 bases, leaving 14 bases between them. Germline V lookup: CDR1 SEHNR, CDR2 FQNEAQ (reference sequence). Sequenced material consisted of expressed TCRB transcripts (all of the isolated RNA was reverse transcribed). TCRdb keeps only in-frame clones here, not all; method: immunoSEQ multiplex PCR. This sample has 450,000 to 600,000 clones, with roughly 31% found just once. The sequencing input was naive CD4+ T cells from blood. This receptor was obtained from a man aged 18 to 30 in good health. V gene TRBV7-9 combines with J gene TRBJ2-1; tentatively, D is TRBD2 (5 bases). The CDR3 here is CASSLGKRTDNEQFF. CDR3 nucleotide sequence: TGTGCCAGCAGCTTGGGTAAGCGGACCGACAATGAGCAGTTCTTC.